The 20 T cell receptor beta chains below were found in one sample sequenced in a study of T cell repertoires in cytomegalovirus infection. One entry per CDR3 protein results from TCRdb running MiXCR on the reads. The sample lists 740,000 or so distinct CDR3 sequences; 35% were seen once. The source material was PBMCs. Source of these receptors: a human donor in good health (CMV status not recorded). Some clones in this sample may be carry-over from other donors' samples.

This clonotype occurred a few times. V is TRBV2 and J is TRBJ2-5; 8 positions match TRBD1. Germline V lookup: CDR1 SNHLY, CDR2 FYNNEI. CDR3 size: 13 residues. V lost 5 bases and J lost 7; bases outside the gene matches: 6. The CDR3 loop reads CASSNPGTGTQYF. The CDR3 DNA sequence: TGTGCCAGCAGTAATCCGGGGACAGGGACCCAGTACTTC.

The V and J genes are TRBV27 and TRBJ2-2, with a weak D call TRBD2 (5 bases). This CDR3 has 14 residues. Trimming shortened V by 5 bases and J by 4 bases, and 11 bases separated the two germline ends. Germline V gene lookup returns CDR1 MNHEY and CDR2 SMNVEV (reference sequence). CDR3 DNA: TGTGCCAGCAGTGAGGGCTGGGCCACCGGGGAGCTGTTTTTT. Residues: CASSEGWATGELFF.

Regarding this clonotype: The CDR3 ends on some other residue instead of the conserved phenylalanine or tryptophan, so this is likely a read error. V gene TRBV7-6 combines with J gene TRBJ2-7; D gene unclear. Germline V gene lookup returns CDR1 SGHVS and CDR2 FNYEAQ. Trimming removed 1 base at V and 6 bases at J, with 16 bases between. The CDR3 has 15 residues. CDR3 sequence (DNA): TGTGCCAGCAGCTTAGGTGGCCGACAACGTGCCGAGCAGTACTTA. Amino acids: CASSLGGRQRAEQYL.

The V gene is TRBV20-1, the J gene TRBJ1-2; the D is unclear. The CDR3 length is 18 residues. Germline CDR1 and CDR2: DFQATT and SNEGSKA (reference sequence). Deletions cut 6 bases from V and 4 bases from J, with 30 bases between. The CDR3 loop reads CSAPHTVRVYSPGYGYTF. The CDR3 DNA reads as TGCAGTGCCCCGCATACTGTCCGGGTTTACTCACCCGGCTATGGCTACACCTTC.

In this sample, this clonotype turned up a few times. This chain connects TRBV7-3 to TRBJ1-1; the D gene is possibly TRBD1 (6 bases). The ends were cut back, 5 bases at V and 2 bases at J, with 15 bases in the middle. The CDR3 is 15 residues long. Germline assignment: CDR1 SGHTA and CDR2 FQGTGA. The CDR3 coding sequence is TGTGCCAGCAGCCTGCAGCAGGGGCACAACACTGAAGCTTTCTTT. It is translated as CASSLQQGHNTEAFF.

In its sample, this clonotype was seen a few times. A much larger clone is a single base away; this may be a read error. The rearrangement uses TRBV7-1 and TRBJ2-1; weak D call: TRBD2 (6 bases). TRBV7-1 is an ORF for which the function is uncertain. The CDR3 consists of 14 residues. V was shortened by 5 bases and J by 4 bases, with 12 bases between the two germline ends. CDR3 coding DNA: TGTGCCAGCAGCCCCCGCGGGACTTACAATGAGCAGTTCTTC. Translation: CASSPRGTYNEQFF.

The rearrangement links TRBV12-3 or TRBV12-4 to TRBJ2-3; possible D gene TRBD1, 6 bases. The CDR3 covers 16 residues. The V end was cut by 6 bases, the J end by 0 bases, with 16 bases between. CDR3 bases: TGTGCCAGCAGGCCTCCGGGACACCCTAGCACAGATACGCAGTATTTT. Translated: CASRPPGHPSTDTQYF.

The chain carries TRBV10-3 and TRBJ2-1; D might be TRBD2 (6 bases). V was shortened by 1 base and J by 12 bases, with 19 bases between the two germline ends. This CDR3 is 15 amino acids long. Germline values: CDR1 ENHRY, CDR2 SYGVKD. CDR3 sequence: CAISELWGDDEGQFF. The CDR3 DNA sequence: TGTGCCATCAGTGAGTTATGGGGGGACGACGAGGGGCAGTTCTTC.

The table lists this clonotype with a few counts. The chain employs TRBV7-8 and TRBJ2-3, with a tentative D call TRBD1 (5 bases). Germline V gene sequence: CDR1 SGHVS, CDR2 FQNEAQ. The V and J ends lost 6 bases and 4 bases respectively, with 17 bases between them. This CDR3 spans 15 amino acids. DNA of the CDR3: TGTGCCAGCAGGCTATCAAGGGGCGTGTCAGATACGCAGTATTTT. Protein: CASRLSRGVSDTQYF.

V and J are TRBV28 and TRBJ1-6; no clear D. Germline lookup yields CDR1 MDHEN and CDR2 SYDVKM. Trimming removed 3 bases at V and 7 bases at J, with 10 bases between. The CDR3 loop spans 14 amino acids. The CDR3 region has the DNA TGTGCCAGCAGTTTCACAAGATTCAATTCACCCCTCCACTTT. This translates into CASSFTRFNSPLHF.

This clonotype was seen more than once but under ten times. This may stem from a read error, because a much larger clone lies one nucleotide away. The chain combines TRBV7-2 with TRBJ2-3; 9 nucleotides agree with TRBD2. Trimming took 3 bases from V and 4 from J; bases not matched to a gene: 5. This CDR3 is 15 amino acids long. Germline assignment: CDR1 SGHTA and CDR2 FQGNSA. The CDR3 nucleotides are TGTGCCAGCAGCTTCCAAGCGGGGGGCCCAGATACGCAGTATTTT. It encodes CASSFQAGGPDTQYF.

Here the CDR3 DNA reads TGTGCCAGCACCCTACTACCGGGACGGGGGGGTCTAGATACGCAGTATTTT. It encodes CASTLLPGRGGLDTQYF. V gene TRBV28 combines with J gene TRBJ2-3; 8 bases are shared with TRBD2. CDR1 MDHEN and CDR2 SYDVKM come from the germline V gene. This CDR3 has 17 residues. After removal of 7 bases from V and 5 bases from J, the junction contained 17 bases not matched to a gene.

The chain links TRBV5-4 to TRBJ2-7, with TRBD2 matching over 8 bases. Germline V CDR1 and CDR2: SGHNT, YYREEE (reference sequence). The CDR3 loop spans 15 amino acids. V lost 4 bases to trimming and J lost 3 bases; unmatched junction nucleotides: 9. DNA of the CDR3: TGTGCCAGCAGCGCCTTCCCGGGACTAGACTACGAGCAGTACTTC. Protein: CASSAFPGLDYEQYF.

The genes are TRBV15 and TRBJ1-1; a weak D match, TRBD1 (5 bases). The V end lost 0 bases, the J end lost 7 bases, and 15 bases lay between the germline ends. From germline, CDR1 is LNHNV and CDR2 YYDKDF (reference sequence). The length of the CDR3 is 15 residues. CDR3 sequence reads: CATSRDPSGVGEAFF. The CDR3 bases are TGTGCCACCAGCAGAGATCCATCGGGGGTTGGTGAAGCTTTCTTT. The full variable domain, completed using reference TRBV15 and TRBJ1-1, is DAMVIQNPRYQVTQFGKPVTLSCSQTLNHNVMYWYQQKSSQAPKLLFHYYDKDFNNEADTPDNFQSRRPNTSFCFLDIRSPGLGDTAMYLCATSRDPSGVGEAFFGQGTRLTVV.

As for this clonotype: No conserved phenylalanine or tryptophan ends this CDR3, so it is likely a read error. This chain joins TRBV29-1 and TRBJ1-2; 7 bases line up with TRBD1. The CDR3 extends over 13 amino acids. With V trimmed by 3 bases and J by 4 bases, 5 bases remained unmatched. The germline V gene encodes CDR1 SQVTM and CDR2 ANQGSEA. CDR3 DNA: TGCAGCGTTGATAAGGGGGCCGGCTATGGCTACACCTTA. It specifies CSVDKGAGYGYTL.

CDR3 amino acids: CASSYRASGANVLTF. The DNA of the CDR3 is TGTGCCAGCAGTTACAGGGCTAGTGGGGCCAACGTCCTGACTTTC. The chain joins TRBV6-6 to TRBJ2-6; no clear D. The CDR3 consists of 15 residues. The V end was cut by 2 bases, the J end by 3 bases, with 8 bases between. Looked up from germline, CDR1 is MNHNY and CDR2 is SVGAGI (reference sequence).

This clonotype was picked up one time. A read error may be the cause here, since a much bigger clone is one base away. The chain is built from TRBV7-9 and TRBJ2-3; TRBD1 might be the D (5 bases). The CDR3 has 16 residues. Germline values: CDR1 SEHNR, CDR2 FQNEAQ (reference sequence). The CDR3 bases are TGTGCCAGCTTCAGCTTACATAAGGACAAAGGAGATACGCAGTCTTTT. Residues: CASFSLHKDKGDTQSF.

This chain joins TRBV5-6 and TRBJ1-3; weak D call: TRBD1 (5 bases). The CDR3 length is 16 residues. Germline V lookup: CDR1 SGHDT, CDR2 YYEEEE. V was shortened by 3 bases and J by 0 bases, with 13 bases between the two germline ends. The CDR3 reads CASSSGPGLSGNTIYF. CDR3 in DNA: TGTGCCAGCAGCTCCGGGCCGGGACTCTCTGGAAACACCATATATTTT. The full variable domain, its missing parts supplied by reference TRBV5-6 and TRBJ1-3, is DAGVTQSPTHLIKTRGQQVTLRCSPKSGHDTVSWYQQALGQGPQFIFQYYEEEERQRGNFPDRFSGHQFPNYSSELNVNALLLGDSALYLCASSSGPGLSGNTIYFGEGSWLTVV.

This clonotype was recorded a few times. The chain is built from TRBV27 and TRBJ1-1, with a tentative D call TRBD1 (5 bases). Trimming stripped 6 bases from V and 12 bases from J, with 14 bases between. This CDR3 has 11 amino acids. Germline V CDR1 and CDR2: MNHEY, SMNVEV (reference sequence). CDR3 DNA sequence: TGTGCCAGCAGGCATAACAGGCGGACTTTCTTT. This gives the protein CASRHNRRTFF.

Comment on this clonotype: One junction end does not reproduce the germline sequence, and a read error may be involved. The chain's CDR3 is CASSLRGGEMFF. The DNA for the CDR3 is TGTGCAAGCAGTTTAAGAGGCGGGGAGATGTTTTTT. V and J are TRBV12-3 or TRBV12-4 and TRBJ2-2; D is perhaps TRBD2 (6 bases). The CDR3 has 12 residues.